The table lists the clone carrying this T cell receptor beta chain with a few counts. Using its own MiXCR run on the 5' RACE reads, TCRdb lists one record per CDR3 protein. Of 120,000 or so distinct CDR3 sequences listed, 13% to 15% are singletons. The CDR3 spans 15 residues. The V gene lost 5 bases and the J gene lost 4 bases, with 17 bases spanning the gap. Germline assignment: CDR1 SGHVS and CDR2 FQNEAQ. These data originate in a study of T cells after yellow fever vaccination. The sequenced sample was CD8+ T cells sorted from PBMCs, obtained 5 days after the yellow fever booster vaccination. The sequence derives from a man in his late teens or twenties who received the YFV17D yellow fever vaccine. The V call is TRBV7-8, the J call TRBJ2-5; D might be TRBD1 (5 bases). The CDR3 DNA reads TGTGCCAGCAGCCCCCGCCCAGGGCTTTCAGAGACCCAGTACTTC. Translation: CASSPRPGLSETQYF. The full variable domain, completed using reference TRBV7-8 and TRBJ2-5, is GAGVSQSPRYKVAKRGQDVALRCDPISGHVSLFWYQQALGQGPEFLTYFQNEAQLDKSGLPSDRFFAERPEGSVSTLKIQRTQQEDSAVYLCASSPRPGLSETQYFGPGTRLLVL.